This TCR beta chain was sequenced in a study of T cell responses to AZD1222 COVID-19 vaccine. General study points: Among vaccine-associated CD4 TCRs, coverage spanned spike, with dominance at 160-218 and 743-854.

The V and J ends lost 0 bases and 0 bases respectively, with 3 bases between them. The CDR3 totals 13 residues. The germline CDR1 and CDR2 sequences are GTSNPN and SVGIG (reference sequence). This clone was recorded only once. Antigen unknown. Some clones are missing from TCRdb's copy, which holds only in-frame ones; the method was immunoSEQ multiplex PCR. Among about 88,000 clones listed, 90% were seen once. The V call is TRBV30, the J call TRBJ1-5; D remains ambiguous. The TCR sequence derives from an adult who received the AZD1222 COVID-19 vaccine. The sequences come from peripheral blood, collected 28 days after the second AZD1222 dose. As DNA, the CDR3 is TGTGCCTGGAGTGTAGGTAGCAATCAGCCCCAGCATTTT. Its protein is CAWSVGSNQPQHF.